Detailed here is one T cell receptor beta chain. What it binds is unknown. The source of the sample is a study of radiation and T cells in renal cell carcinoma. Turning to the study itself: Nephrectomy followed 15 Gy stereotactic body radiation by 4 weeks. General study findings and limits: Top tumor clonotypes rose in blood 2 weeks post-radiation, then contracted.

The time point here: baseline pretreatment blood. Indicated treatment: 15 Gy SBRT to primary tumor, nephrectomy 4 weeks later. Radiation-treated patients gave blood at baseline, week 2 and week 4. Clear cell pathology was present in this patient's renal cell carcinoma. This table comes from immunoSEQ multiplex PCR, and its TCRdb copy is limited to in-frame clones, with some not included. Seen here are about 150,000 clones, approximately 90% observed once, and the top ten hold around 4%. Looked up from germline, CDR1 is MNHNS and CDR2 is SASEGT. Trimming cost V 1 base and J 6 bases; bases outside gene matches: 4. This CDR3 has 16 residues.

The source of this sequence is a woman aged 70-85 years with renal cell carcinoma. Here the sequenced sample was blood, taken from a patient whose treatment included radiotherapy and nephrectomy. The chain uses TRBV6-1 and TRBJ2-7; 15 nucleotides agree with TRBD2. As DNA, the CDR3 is TGTGCCAGCAGTGAAGGCCAGGGACTAGCGGGGGGCGAGCAGTACTTC. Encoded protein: CASSEGQGLAGGEQYF.